These 18 T cell receptor beta chains were sequenced from one sample in a study of T-cell memory formation after mild COVID-19. Each CDR3 protein is one row after TCRdb ran MiXCR on the 5' RACE reads. Of roughly 400,000 distinct CDR3 sequences in the sample, 16% were seen once. Sequences were obtained from PBMCs or a T cell subset sorted from them (not recorded which). The source is a man between 18 and 35 years old who had mild COVID-19 (a few samples of this study predate the infection). Cell type and time point are not known.

CDR3 residues: CASSLGRRRVQVYTQYF. The CDR3 coding sequence is TGTGCCAGCAGCTTAGGCCGGAGAAGGGTACAGGTTTATACGCAGTATTTT. The V and J genes are TRBV13 and TRBJ2-3; D might be TRBD1 (5 bases). CDR1 is PRHDT and CDR2 is FYEKMQ in the germline V gene (reference sequence). This CDR3 contains 17 residues. Trimming shortened V by 0 bases and J by 7 bases, and 20 bases separated the two germline ends.

The table lists this clonotype with a few counts. The chain uses TRBV7-9 and TRBJ2-7; TRBD1 matches at 8 bases. CDR3 length: 14 residues. The germline gives CDR1 SEHNR, CDR2 FQNEAQ (reference sequence). V shed 1 base and J 7 bases; nucleotides not matched to a gene: 6. The CDR3 sequence: CASSLGTGNGEQYF. DNA of the CDR3: TGTGCCAGCAGCTTAGGGACAGGGAATGGGGAGCAGTACTTC.

This clonotype was counted ten times or more. This chain links TRBV5-1 with TRBJ2-3; D remains unclear. The length of the CDR3 is 16 residues. Germline CDR1 SGHRS, CDR2 YFSETQ. V lost 4 bases, J lost 6 bases, and 21 bases lay in between. This CDR3 reads CASSPRSVGLLDTQYF. For the CDR3, the DNA is TGCGCCAGCAGCCCTCGCTCCGTTGGGCTTTTGGATACGCAGTATTTT.

Written as DNA, the CDR3 is TGTGCCAGCGCGTCCCTAGGACAGGGGAAACCATACGAGCAGTACGTC. Protein product: CASASLGQGKPYEQYV. This rearrangement joins TRBV3-1 to TRBJ2-7; TRBD1 aligns across 9 bases. Germline V gene sequence: CDR1 LGHDT, CDR2 YNNKEL (reference sequence). Trimming removed 8 bases from V and 4 bases from J; junction bases left unmatched: 15. The CDR3 covers 16 residues.

This clonotype was detected a few times. The chain is built from TRBV4-3 and TRBJ2-1, with a weak D call TRBD2 (6 bases). Trimming pared 0 bases from V and 8 bases from J, leaving 8 bases between. CDR1 and CDR2 (germline): LGHNA, YSLEER. This CDR3 comprises 13 residues. The chain's CDR3 is CASSQDWRDEQFF. The CDR3 DNA follows: TGCGCCAGCAGCCAAGATTGGAGGGATGAGCAGTTCTTC.

The chain recombines TRBV12-3 or TRBV12-4 with TRBJ2-7; TRBD2 matches 8 bases. CDR3 length equals 15 residues. J was trimmed by 4 bases and V by 3 bases; bases with no gene match: 8. This CDR3 reads CASSLGASGLYEQYV. The CDR3 bases are TGTGCCAGCAGTTTGGGGGCTAGCGGGCTTTACGAGCAGTACGTC.

The chain employs TRBV6-1 and TRBJ1-1; no clear D gene. The CDR3 covers 13 residues. The germline CDR1 and CDR2 sequences are MNHNS and SASEGT. V was cut by 3 bases and J by 8 bases, with 13 bases left in between. This chain's CDR3 is CASSEVLGWEAFF. Here the CDR3 DNA reads TGTGCCAGCAGTGAGGTGCTGGGGTGGGAAGCTTTCTTT.

This clonotype turned up a few times. The chain links TRBV7-2 to TRBJ1-3; D is uncertain. This CDR3 is built from 14 residues. Germline CDR1 and CDR2: SGHTA and FQGNSA. Trimming removed 8 bases at V and 0 bases at J, with 11 bases between. For the CDR3, the DNA is TGTGCCAGCCTGAACAGACCCTCTGGAAACACCATATATTTT. Translated, it gives CASLNRPSGNTIYF.

This chain connects TRBV7-2 to TRBJ2-3; D possibly corresponds to TRBD2 (5 bases). Germline V gene sequence: CDR1 SGHTA, CDR2 FQGNSA. CDR3 size: 16 residues. V shed 5 bases and J shed 1 base, with 16 bases lying between them. CDR3 DNA: TGTGCCAGCAGCCCAAATGCGCCCGGGGGCACAGATACGCAGTATTTT. Translation gives CASSPNAPGGTDTQYF.

This clonotype was picked up a small number of times. The chain uses TRBV25-1 and TRBJ2-5, with D perhaps being TRBD1 or TRBD2 (5 bases each). V lost 2 bases and J lost 2, with 12 bases in between. The CDR3 runs 15 residues. Germline V gene lookup returns CDR1 MGHDK and CDR2 SYGVNS. CDR3 DNA sequence: TGTGCCAGCAGTGAACTTTGGGACGCACAAGAGACCCAGTACTTC. Translated, it gives CASSELWDAQETQYF.

This clonotype was seen once. This likely comes from a read error, as the CDR3 has no conserved phenylalanine or tryptophan at its end. The CDR3: CASSKARTGVRQYL. CDR3 bases: TGTGCCAGCAGTAAAGCCCGCACAGGGGTAAGGCAGTACTTA. J is TRBJ2-7 and V is TRBV12-3 or TRBV12-4, with 7 bases matching TRBD1. V was pared by 5 bases and J by 9 bases, with 13 bases of the junction left unmatched. CDR3 size: 14 residues.

The chain recombines TRBV4-2 with TRBJ2-6; no reliable D call. Germline lookup yields CDR1 LGHNA and CDR2 YNFKEQ. V lost 5 bases and J 1 base, leaving 9 bases between the germline ends. CDR3 size: 15 residues. CDR3 in DNA: TGTGCCAGCAGCACCAGGATATCTGGGGCCAACGTCCTGACTTTC. It specifies CASSTRISGANVLTF.

This clonotype has more than one count but fewer than ten. The chain is built from TRBV27 and TRBJ2-5; the D is unclear. This CDR3 comprises 14 residues. Trimming removed 1 base from V and 3 bases from J, with 9 bases in between. Germline values: CDR1 MNHEY, CDR2 SMNVEV (reference sequence). CDR3 DNA sequence: TGTGCCAGCAGTTTATGGGCTGGCAAAGAGACCCAGTACTTC. Amino acids: CASSLWAGKETQYF.

This clonotype was counted a few times. The V gene is TRBV20-1, the J gene TRBJ1-5; D uncertain. V was trimmed by 0 bases and J by 4 bases, leaving 10 bases between them. CDR3 length equals 14 residues. CDR1 is DFQATT and CDR2 is SNEGSKA in the germline V gene (reference sequence). The CDR3 DNA follows: TGCAGTGCTAGAGATCCTCGGGAGAATCAGCCCCAGCATTTT. Its protein is CSARDPRENQPQHF.

The chain joins TRBV11-3 to TRBJ2-3; no firm D call. V lost 4 bases and J 4 bases, leaving 12 bases between the germline ends. This CDR3 comprises 14 residues. CDR1 is SGHNT and CDR2 is YENEEA in the germline V gene. The CDR3 nucleotides read TGTGCCAGCAGCTATGCCAGTAAGGCAGATACGCAGTATTTT. As protein: CASSYASKADTQYF.

This clonotype occurred a few times. This chain connects TRBV5-4 to TRBJ1-2, with D unresolved. V dropped 5 bases and J dropped 3 bases, with 11 bases sitting between them. Germline V gene sequence: CDR1 SGHNT, CDR2 YYREEE (reference sequence). This CDR3 region has 13 residues. The chain's CDR3 is CASRPIWDYGYTF. The CDR3, as DNA: TGTGCCAGCAGACCGATTTGGGACTATGGCTACACCTTC.

This chain connects TRBV5-1 to TRBJ2-2, with D unresolved. Germline V CDR1 and CDR2: SGHRS, YFSETQ. The CDR3 runs 15 residues. V was trimmed by 2 bases and J by 1 base, leaving 9 bases between them. CDR3 DNA: TGCGCCAGCAGCTTCACACATCTGAACACCGGGGAGCTGTTTTTT. Its protein is CASSFTHLNTGELFF.

V is TRBV5-1 and J is TRBJ2-3; TRBD2 agrees at 7 bases. Trimming cost V 3 bases and J 2 bases; bases outside gene matches: 9. The CDR3 spans 16 residues. The V gene's germline CDR1 is SGHRS and CDR2 YFSETQ. CDR3: CASSSTLAEYTDTQYF. In DNA, the CDR3 is TGCGCCAGCAGCTCGACTCTAGCGGAGTACACAGATACGCAGTATTTT.